This is a list of T cell receptor beta chains from one sample in a study of Ad26.COV2.S vaccination and SARS-CoV-2 variants. The data were produced by immunoSEQ multiplex PCR, yet TCRdb's version contains in-frame clones alone and is incomplete. The sample yields roughly 420,000 clones, 70% to 90% seen once. The input for sequencing was peripheral blood, taken in a trial of Ad26.COV2.S vaccine versus placebo. Receptors were obtained from a person aged 18-60 years who received the Ad26.COV2.S COVID-19 vaccine or a placebo. CDR3s include the opening cysteine and the closing phenylalanine or tryptophan. D genes are given only for firm matches. Clone size is stated in some rows and not others, as once, few, many or a class when expanded.

D gene	V gene	J gene	clone size	CDR3 DNA	CDR3 protein
TRBD2	TRBV10-1	TRBJ2-3	-	TGCGCCAGCAGTGACAGCGGGGGGAGAGATACGCAGTATTTT	CASSDSGGRDTQYF
-	TRBV27	TRBJ2-1	-	TGTGCCAGCAGTTCACATCGGAGGGGGCAAGACAATGAGCAGTTCTTC	CASSSHRRGQDNEQFF
-	TRBV27	TRBJ1-2	once	TGTGCCAGCAGTTTGCGGTCACAGGTCGGATATGGCTACACCTTC	CASSLRSQVGYGYTF
TRBD1	TRBV29-1	TRBJ2-1	-	TGCAGCGCCGACAGGGCAAAGACCTACAATGAGCAGTTCTTC	CSADRAKTYNEQFF
-	TRBV19	TRBJ1-2	-	TGTGCCAGTAGTATAGCCGGGGGCGGCCCCAATGGCTACACCTTC	CASSIAGGGPNGYTF
-	TRBV7-3	TRBJ2-2	-	TGTGCCAGCAGCCCCCAGACACCCGGGGAGCTGTTTTTT	CASSPQTPGELFF
-	TRBV9	TRBJ1-1	-	TGTGCCAGCAGCTCCATGGGAGAGGGGGGGTCGGGCACTGAAGCTTTCTTT	CASSSMGEGGSGTEAFF
-	TRBV7-9	TRBJ1-3	-	TGTGCCAGCAGCTTATTACGGGCAGGGCGCTACTCTGGAAACACCATATATTTT	CASSLLRAGRYSGNTIYF
-	TRBV5-5	TRBJ2-7	-	TGTGCCAGCAGCCTGGGGGGCAGTACCTACGAGCAGTACTTC	CASSLGGSTYEQYF
-	TRBV28	TRBJ1-6	few	TGTGCCAGCAGCCCCCCCTATAATTCACCCCTCCACTTT	CASSPPYNSPLHF
-	TRBV27	TRBJ2-7	-	TGTGCCAGCAGTGGCTGGAGCTCCTACGAGCAGTACTTC	CASSGWSSYEQYF
TRBD1	TRBV6-6	TRBJ1-1	-	TGTGCCAGCAGTTACGCGGGGGACAGTAGGGTTGAAGCTTTCTTT	CASSYAGDSRVEAFF
TRBD1	TRBV25-1	TRBJ2-2	-	TGTGCCAGCAGTGAATGGGCGACAGGGGACACCGGGGAGCTGTTTTTT	CASSEWATGDTGELFF
-	TRBV12-3/TRBV12-4	TRBJ2-7	-	TGTGCCAGCAGTCGAATGACAGACAACGAGCAGTACTTC	CASSRMTDNEQYF
TRBD1	TRBV2	TRBJ2-7	-	TGTGCCAGCAGGACCGGGACAGGCTCCTACGAGCAGTACTTC	CASRTGTGSYEQYF
-	TRBV20-1	TRBJ1-5	-	TGCAGTGCTAGTGGACAGCTTCAAGTATCGAATCAGCCCCAGCATTTT	CSASGQLQVSNQPQHF
-	TRBV5-1	TRBJ1-6	once	TGCGCCAGCAGCCCGCCTAAGGACACCTATAATTCACCCCTCCACTTT	CASSPPKDTYNSPLHF
TRBD1	TRBV19	TRBJ2-2	-	TGTGCCAGTAGCAGGGGACAGGGGTTTGCCGGGGAGCTGTTTTTT	CASSRGQGFAGELFF
-	TRBV7-2	TRBJ2-7	-	TGTGCCAGCAGCTTAGCGCCGGTCAGGGGGGGGTACGAGCAGTACTTC	CASSLAPVRGGYEQYF
TRBD1	TRBV7-9	TRBJ2-1	-	TGTGCCAGCAGCTTAGCTCAGGGGGAAATTGAGCAGTTCTTC	CASSLAQGEIEQFF
TRBD2	TRBV11-2	TRBJ2-3	-	TGTGCCAGCAGCTCGACGGGGGGGTGGGCAGATACGCAGTATTTT	CASSSTGGWADTQYF
-	TRBV10-3	TRBJ2-6	-	TGTGCCATCAGTGAGAGGAGGGGCAAGGGGTCTGGGGCCAACGTCCTGACTTTC	CAISERRGKGSGANVLTF
-	TRBV7-5	TRBJ1-4	-	TGTGCCAGAAGCTTAATACGGTCCCGGCGGACAGGGAGTAATGAAAAACTGTTTTTT	CARSLIRSRRTGSNEKLFF
-	TRBV7-2	TRBJ1-6	-	TGTGCCAGCAGCCCAAGGGACGGAAATTCACCCCTCCACTTT	CASSPRDGNSPLHF
-	TRBV15	TRBJ2-7	-	TGTGCCACCAGCATGGTCGGGGGCGCCAACGAGCAGTACTTC	CATSMVGGANEQYF
-	TRBV21-1	TRBJ2-7	-	TGTGCCAGCAGCGCGTCCTACGAGCAGTACTTC	CASSASYEQYF
-	TRBV7-9	TRBJ1-5	-	TGTGCCAGCAGCTTGAGTAGCAATCAGCCCCAGCATTTT	CASSLSSNQPQHF
TRBD1	TRBV19	TRBJ1-2	-	TGTGCCAGCGCGGACAGGGGGACTAACTATGGCTACACCTTC	CASADRGTNYGYTF
-	TRBV29-1	TRBJ2-2	-	TGCAGCGTGGGGACCCCTCAGGCATACACCGGGGAGCTGTTTTTT	CSVGTPQAYTGELFF
-	TRBV7-8	TRBJ2-7	-	TGTGCCACCCGAGGTCCCTCCTACGAGCAGTACTTC	CATRGPSYEQYF
-	TRBV6-6	TRBJ1-2	-	TGTGCCAGCATGTACGAAGGGAGATCTGGCTACACCTTC	CASMYEGRSGYTF
TRBD1	TRBV7-9	TRBJ2-7	-	TGTGCCAGCAGCTTCCAGGGACAGGGCGTACAGGAGCAGTACTTC	CASSFQGQGVQEQYF
TRBD1	TRBV19	TRBJ2-2	-	TGTGCCAGTAGTATCGCCGGACAGGTAGCGAACACCGGGGAGCTGTTTTTT	CASSIAGQVANTGELFF
-	TRBV27	TRBJ1-5	-	TGTGCCAGCAGTCTCCCTCGGAATCAGCCCCAGCATTTT	CASSLPRNQPQHF
TRBD1	TRBV5-1	TRBJ1-1	-	TGCGCCAGCAGCGGCCCGGCAGGGGGACCTGAAGCTTTCTTT	CASSGPAGGPEAFF
-	TRBV3-1/TRBV3-2	TRBJ2-7	-	TGTGCCAGCAGTAGGGCCTACGAGCAGTACTTC	CASSRAYEQYF
TRBD1	TRBV7-3	TRBJ2-5	-	TGTGCCAGCAGCTTAGGTCAGGGGGCTCGGGAGACCCAGTACTTC	CASSLGQGARETQYF
TRBD2	TRBV6-5	TRBJ2-3	-	TGTGCCAGCAGCCCGCAGCGGGGGGGCCCAGATACGCAGTATTTT	CASSPQRGGPDTQYF
-	TRBV24-1	TRBJ1-4	once	TGTGCCACCAGACAGGAAAATGAAAAACTGTTTTTT	CATRQENEKLFF
TRBD2	TRBV5-1	TRBJ2-1	-	TGCGCCAGCAGCTTGGGACTAGCGTCCTACAATGAGCAGTTCTTC	CASSLGLASYNEQFF
-	TRBV6-2/TRBV6-3	TRBJ1-1	-	TGTGCCAGCAGTTCATTGGAGGTGAGCACTGAAGCTTTCTTT	CASSSLEVSTEAFF
-	TRBV11-3	TRBJ1-5	-	TGTGCCAGCAGCTTAGATCAGGAGATAAGTAGCAATCAGCCCCAGCATTTT	CASSLDQEISSNQPQHF
-	TRBV5-8	TRBJ2-1	-	TGTGCCAGCAGCATTGGTTACAGGACTACCTACAATGAGCAGTTCTTC	CASSIGYRTTYNEQFF
-	TRBV9	TRBJ1-1	-	TGTGCCAGCAGCGTAGAGGCATACACTGAAGCTTTCTTT	CASSVEAYTEAFF
TRBD1	TRBV2	TRBJ1-6	-	TGTGCCAGCAGGGACGTCCCGGGACAGGGGGCAGGTTCACCCCTCCACTTT	CASRDVPGQGAGSPLHF
-	TRBV7-2	TRBJ1-3	-	TGTGCCAGCAGCTTAGTAGGCCTTATCTCTGGAAACACCATATATTTT	CASSLVGLISGNTIYF
-	TRBV6-1	TRBJ2-3	-	TGTGCCAGCAGTGACGTGGCGCGTGGGACGCAGTATTTT	CASSDVARGTQYF
-	TRBV11-2	TRBJ1-5	-	TGTGCCAGCAGCTCCTCGCGAGTGATGCCCCAGCATTTT	CASSSSRVMPQHF
-	TRBV30	TRBJ2-1	-	TGTGCCTGGAGTATAGGTGAGCAGTTCTTC	CAWSIGEQFF
-	TRBV6-5	TRBJ1-1	-	TGTGCCAGCAGGGTCGTAAGGCGGAACACTGAAGCTTTCTTT	CASRVVRRNTEAFF
-	TRBV7-9	TRBJ2-2	-	TGTGCCAGCAGCTTATCAGACTGGAACACCGGGGAGCTGTTTTTT	CASSLSDWNTGELFF